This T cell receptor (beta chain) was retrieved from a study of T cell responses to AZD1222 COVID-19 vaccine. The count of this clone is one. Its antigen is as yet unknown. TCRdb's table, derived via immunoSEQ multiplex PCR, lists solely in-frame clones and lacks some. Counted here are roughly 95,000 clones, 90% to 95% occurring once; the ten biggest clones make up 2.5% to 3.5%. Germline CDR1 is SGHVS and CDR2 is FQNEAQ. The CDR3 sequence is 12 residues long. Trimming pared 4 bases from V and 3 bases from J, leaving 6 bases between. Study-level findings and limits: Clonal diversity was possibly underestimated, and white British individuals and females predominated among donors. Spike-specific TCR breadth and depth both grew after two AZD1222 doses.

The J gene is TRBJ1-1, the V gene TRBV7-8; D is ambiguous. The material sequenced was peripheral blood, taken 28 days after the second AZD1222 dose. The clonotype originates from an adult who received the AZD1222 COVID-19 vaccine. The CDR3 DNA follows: TGTGCCAGCAGCTCTAGATACACTGAAGCTTTCTTT. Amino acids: CASSSRYTEAFF.